A selection of T cell receptor beta chains follows, all from one sample in a study of Graves' ophthalmopathy and Graves' hyperthyroidism. TCRdb re-called the multiplex PCR reads with MiXCR, one entry per CDR3 protein. The table lists about 390,000 distinct CDR3 sequences, about 17% of them singletons, with approximately 2.4% in the top ten. The sequencing input was peripheral blood. These receptors were taken from an adult woman with stable Graves' hyperthyroidism. Both conserved end residues are part of each CDR3. A D gene is named only where the DNA matches it firmly. Clone size is stated in some rows and not others, as once, few, many or a class when expanded.

TRBV5-1	NA	many	TRBJ2-5	TGCGCCAGCAGCTTGGCTGGGGCGGTAGAGGAGACCCAGTACTTC	CASSLAGAVEETQYF
TRBV20-1	NA	many	TRBJ1-1	TGCAGTGCTCCGCGGTCCGGGGGGTACACTGAAGCTTTCTTT	CSAPRSGGYTEAFF
TRBV20-1	NA	few	TRBJ2-2	TGCAGTGCTAGAGATGCACAGGGCCCTGCGAACACCGGGGAGCTGTTTTTT	CSARDAQGPANTGELFF
TRBV6-1	NA	few	TRBJ1-5	TGTGCCAGCAGTGAAGGCCGGAATCAGCCCCAGCATTTT	CASSEGRNQPQHF
TRBV28	NA	many	TRBJ2-7	TGTGCCAGCAGTTTCGTATTCGAGGGGGAAGGAGAGCAGTACTTC	CASSFVFEGEGEQYF
TRBV19	NA	many	TRBJ1-1	TGTGCCAGTAGTACCCCGTTTCTCGGGGAAGAATTTTCGACTGAAGCTTTCTTT	CASSTPFLGEEFSTEAFF
TRBV12-3/TRBV12-4	NA	many	TRBJ2-7	TGTGCCAGCAGTTTGACGACTAGACAGTACGAGCAGTACTTC	CASSLTTRQYEQYF
TRBV3-1	NA	NA	TRBJ2-7	TGTGCCAGCAGCCCTGGACAGAAACGGGCCTACTTC	CASSPGQKRAYF
TRBV20-1	TRBD1	NA	TRBJ1-1	TGCAGTGCTAGACACGGGACAGGGACTGAAGCTTTCTTT	CSARHGTGTEAFF
TRBV19	TRBD1	many	TRBJ1-2	TGTGCCAGTAGTAGAACGACAGGGCCCGCGGGCTATGGCTACACCTTC	CASSRTTGPAGYGYTF
TRBV6-5	TRBD1	NA	TRBJ1-2	TGTGCCAGCAATTTCGGGACAGCCTATGGCTACACCTTC	CASNFGTAYGYTF
TRBV6-1	NA	many	TRBJ1-2	TGTGCCAGCAGTGAAACAGGCAGATATGGCTACACCTTC	CASSETGRYGYTF
TRBV29-1	TRBD1	NA	TRBJ2-1	TGCAGCGTTGAAGATCCGGGACAGGGGGCCTACAATGAGCAGTTCTTC	CSVEDPGQGAYNEQFF
TRBV25-1	NA	many	TRBJ2-5	TGTGCCAGCAGTGACAGGGGGGGGTTAGAAGAGACCCAGTACTTC	CASSDRGGLEETQYF
TRBV6-1	NA	many	TRBJ1-1	TGTGCCAGTAACAGGGTTGAGTACACTGAAGCTTTCTTT	CASNRVEYTEAFF